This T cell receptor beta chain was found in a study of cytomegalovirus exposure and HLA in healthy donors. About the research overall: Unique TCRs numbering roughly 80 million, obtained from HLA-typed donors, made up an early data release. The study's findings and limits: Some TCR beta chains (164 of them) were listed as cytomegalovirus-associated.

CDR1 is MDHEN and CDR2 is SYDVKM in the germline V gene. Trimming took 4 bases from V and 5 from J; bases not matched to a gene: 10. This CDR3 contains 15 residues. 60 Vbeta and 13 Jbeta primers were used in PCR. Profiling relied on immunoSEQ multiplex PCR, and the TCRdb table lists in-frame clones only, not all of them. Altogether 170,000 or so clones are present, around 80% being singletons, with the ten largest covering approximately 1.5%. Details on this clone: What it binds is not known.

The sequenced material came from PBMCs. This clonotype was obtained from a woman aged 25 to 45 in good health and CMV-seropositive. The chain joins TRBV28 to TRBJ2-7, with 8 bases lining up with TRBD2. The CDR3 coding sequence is TGTGCCAGCAGTTCCGGGAGCGGGAGTATCAACGAGCAGTACTTC. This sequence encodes CASSSGSGSINEQYF.